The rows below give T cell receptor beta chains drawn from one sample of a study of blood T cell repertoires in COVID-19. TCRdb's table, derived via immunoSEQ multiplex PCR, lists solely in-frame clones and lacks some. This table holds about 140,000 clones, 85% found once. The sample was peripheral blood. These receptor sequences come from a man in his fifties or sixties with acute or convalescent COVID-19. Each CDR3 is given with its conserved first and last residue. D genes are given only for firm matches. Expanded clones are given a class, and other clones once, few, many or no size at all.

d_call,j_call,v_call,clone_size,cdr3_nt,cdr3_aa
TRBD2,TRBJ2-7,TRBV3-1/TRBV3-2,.,TGTGCCAGCAGCCAAGCAGCGGGAGAGCCCTACGAGCAGTACTTC,CASSQAAGEPYEQYF
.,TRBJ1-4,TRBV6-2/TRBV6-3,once,TGTGCCAGCAGTTACTGGTCGTGGGCAGGGGATGAAAAACTGTTTTTT,CASSYWSWAGDEKLFF
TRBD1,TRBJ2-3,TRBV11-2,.,TGTGCCAGCAGCTTAGAACCCCCGGGACAGGGACCAGATACGCAGTATTTT,CASSLEPPGQGPDTQYF
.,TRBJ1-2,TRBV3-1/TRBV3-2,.,TGTGCCAGCAGCCAAGATGGTAGGGGCTTATACACCTTC,CASSQDGRGLYTF
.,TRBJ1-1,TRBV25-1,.,TGTGCCAGCAGTGTCCAGGCTAAAGCTTTCTTT,CASSVQAKAFF
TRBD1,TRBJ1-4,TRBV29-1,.,TGCAGCGTGGCATGGACAGGGAATGAAAAACTGTTTTTT,CSVAWTGNEKLFF
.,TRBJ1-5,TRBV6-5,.,TGTGCCAGCAGTCAGATACAGGGTCAGCCCCAGCATTTT,CASSQIQGQPQHF
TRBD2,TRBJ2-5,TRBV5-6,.,TGTGCCAGCAGTCTAGGGACTAGCGAAGAGACCCAGTACTTC,CASSLGTSEETQYF
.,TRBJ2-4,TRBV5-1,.,TGCGCCAGCAGCTCTGGGGGAGGCAAAAACATTCAGTACTTC,CASSSGGGKNIQYF
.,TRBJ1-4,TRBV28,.,TGTGCCAGCAGTAGGGCAGGGGAGAAACTGTTTTTT,CASSRAGEKLFF
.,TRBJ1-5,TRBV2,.,TGTGCCAGCGAAGTGTTAGCAGGGTCTCAGCCCCAGCATTTT,CASEVLAGSQPQHF
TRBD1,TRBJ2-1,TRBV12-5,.,TGTGCTAGTCCCAACACAGGGGGTGAGCAGTTCTTC,CASPNTGGEQFF
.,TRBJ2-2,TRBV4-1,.,TGCGCCAGCAGCCAAGTACCCCTGGGGGGGAACACCGGGGAGCTGTTTTTT,CASSQVPLGGNTGELFF
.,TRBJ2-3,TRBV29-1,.,TGCAGCGTTGCCCAAAATACGGGCACAGATACGCAGTATTTT,CSVAQNTGTDTQYF
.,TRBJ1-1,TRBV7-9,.,TGTGCCAGCAGCTTAGCCTCAGGGAAGAACACTGAAGCTTTCTTT,CASSLASGKNTEAFF
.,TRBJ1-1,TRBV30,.,TGTGCCTGGAGTGTAGAGGGGAACACTGAAGCTTTCTTT,CAWSVEGNTEAFF
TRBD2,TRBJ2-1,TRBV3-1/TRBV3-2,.,TGTGCCAGCAGCCAACTAGCGGGAGACAATGAGCAGTTCTTC,CASSQLAGDNEQFF
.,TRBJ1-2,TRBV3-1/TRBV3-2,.,TGTGCCAGCAGCCCGATGGAGCGCACCCAAACGAAGCATGGCTACACCTTC,CASSPMERTQTKHGYTF
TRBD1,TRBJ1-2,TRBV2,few,TGTGCCAGCAGCCACGGCTTAAGAGGGGGCCGGGACTATGGCTACACCTTC,CASSHGLRGGRDYGYTF
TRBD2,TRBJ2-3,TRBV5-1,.,TGCGCCAGCAGCGTAGGGACTAGCCAGACCTTGGATACGCAGTATTTT,CASSVGTSQTLDTQYF
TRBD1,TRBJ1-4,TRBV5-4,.,TGTGCCAGCAGCCCGACAGGGAATAATGAAAAACTGTTTTTT,CASSPTGNNEKLFF
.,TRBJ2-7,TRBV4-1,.,TGCGCCAGCAGCCAACAGGGTTTTGGTTACGAGCAGTACTTC,CASSQQGFGYEQYF
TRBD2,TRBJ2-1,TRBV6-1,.,TGTGCCAGCAGTGACGTTCTAGCGGGAGGGGGGGAGCAGTTCTTC,CASSDVLAGGGEQFF
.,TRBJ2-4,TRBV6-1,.,TGTGCCAGCAGTGAAGAGGGGCGGACCCGGGGGAACATCCAGTACTTC,CASSEEGRTRGNIQYF
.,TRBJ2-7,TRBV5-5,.,TGTGCCAGCGCCACAGGGCCGGGTTACGAGCAGTACTTC,CASATGPGYEQYF
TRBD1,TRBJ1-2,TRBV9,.,TGTGCCAGCAGCTCCGGGGACAGGAGGAGCTATGGCTACACCTTC,CASSSGDRRSYGYTF
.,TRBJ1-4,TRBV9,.,TGTGCCAGCAGCGTGACAGGAGACGGGGAAAAACTGTTTTTT,CASSVTGDGEKLFF
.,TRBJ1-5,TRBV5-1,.,TGCGCCAGCAGCTTGGCAGGGAGCAATCAGCCCCAGCATTTT,CASSLAGSNQPQHF
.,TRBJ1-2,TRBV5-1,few,TGCGCCAGCAGCTCTGATGGGCAGGGGTATGGCTACACCTTC,CASSSDGQGYGYTF
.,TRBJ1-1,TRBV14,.,TGTGCCAGCAGCCAAGCACGGGGTCGGGGGAACACTGAAGCTTTCTTT,CASSQARGRGNTEAFF
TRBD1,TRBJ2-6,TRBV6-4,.,TGTGCCAGCAGTCCCACAGGGGTAAGCTCTGGGGCCAACGTCCTGACTTTC,CASSPTGVSSGANVLTF
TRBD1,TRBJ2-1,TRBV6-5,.,TGTGCCAGCAGTTCACCTGACAGGGAAATTTACAATGAGCAGTTCTTC,CASSSPDREIYNEQFF
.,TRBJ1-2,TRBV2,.,TGTGCCAGCAGTGAAGGACTGTACGATGGCTACACCTTC,CASSEGLYDGYTF
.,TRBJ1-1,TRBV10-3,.,TGTGCCGGCTCCGGGACAACGAACACTGAAGCTTTCTTT,CAGSGTTNTEAFF
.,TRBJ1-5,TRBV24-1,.,TGTGCCACCAGTGATTTCCCAGGGTCCCCCCAGCATTTT,CATSDFPGSPQHF
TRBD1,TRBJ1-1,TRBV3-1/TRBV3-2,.,TGTGCCAGCAGCCCCGGACAGGGAAAAAGGAACACTGAAGCTTTCTTT,CASSPGQGKRNTEAFF
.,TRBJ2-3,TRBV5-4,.,TGTGCCAGCGGCCCAAGCCCTAGCGTGGCTAGCACAGATACGCAGTATTTT,CASGPSPSVASTDTQYF
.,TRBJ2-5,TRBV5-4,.,TGTGCCAGCAGCCGCGGGGTCCAAGACCAGTACTTC,CASSRGVQDQYF
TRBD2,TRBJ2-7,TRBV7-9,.,TGTGCCAGCAGCTTAGGCTCGAGCGGGAGGGCCGCCTACGAGCAGTACTTC,CASSLGSSGRAAYEQYF
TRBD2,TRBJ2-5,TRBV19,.,TGTGCCAGTAGTCCCACGGGGGTTAGCGGGAAAAGAGAGACCCAGTACTTC,CASSPTGVSGKRETQYF
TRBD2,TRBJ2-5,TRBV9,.,TGTGCCAGCAGCGTAATTCCTAGCGGGGGGTCTCAAGAGACCCAGTACTTC,CASSVIPSGGSQETQYF
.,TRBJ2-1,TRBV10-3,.,TGTGCCATCATGGGAGAATACAATGAGCAGTTCTTC,CAIMGEYNEQFF
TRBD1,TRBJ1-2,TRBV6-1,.,TGTGCCAGCAGTGATGTCGGGACAGGGGCCTATGGCTACACCTTC,CASSDVGTGAYGYTF
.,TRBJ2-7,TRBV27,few,TGTGCCAGCAGTTTGACAGCCTCCTACGAGCAGTACTTC,CASSLTASYEQYF
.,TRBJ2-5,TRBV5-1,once,TGCGCCAGCAGCCTCGACAGGCACCCCCAAGAGACCCAGTACTTC,CASSLDRHPQETQYF
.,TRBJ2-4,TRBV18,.,TGTGCCAGCTCACCACCGGAGGGAGCCAAAAACATTCAGTACTTC,CASSPPEGAKNIQYF
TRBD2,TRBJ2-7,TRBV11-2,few,TGTGCCAGCAGCTATAGAGGTCGGACTAGCGGGAGTGACGAGCAGTACTTC,CASSYRGRTSGSDEQYF
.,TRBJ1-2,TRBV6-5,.,TGTGCCAGCAGGGAGGGGGGGGGTCATGGCTACACCTTC,CASREGGGHGYTF
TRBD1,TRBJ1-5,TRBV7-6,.,TGTGCCAGCAGCGAGGACAGGGGCTATCAGCCCCAGCATTTT,CASSEDRGYQPQHF
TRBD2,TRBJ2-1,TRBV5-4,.,TGTGCCAGCAGCCGAGCGGGGGAGACGTCTTTTGGTGAGCAGTTCTTC,CASSRAGETSFGEQFF
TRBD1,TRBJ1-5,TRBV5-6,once,TGTGCCAGCAGCAAATTCGGGACAGGGGACAATCAGCCCCAGCATTTT,CASSKFGTGDNQPQHF
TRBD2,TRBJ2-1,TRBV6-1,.,TGTGCCAGCAGTGAAAAAACCCGCGGGAGGTTCGATGAGCAGTTCTTC,CASSEKTRGRFDEQFF
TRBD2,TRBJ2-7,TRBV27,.,TGTGCCAGCAGTTTAACGGGAGGGCCCACCGAGCAGTACTTC,CASSLTGGPTEQYF